This T cell receptor (beta chain) was found in a study of human thymus T cells. TCRdb's copy holds only in-frame clones and misses some; the assay was immunoSEQ multiplex PCR. The table includes more than 50,000 clones, roughly 94% detected once. This clonotype was sampled from a boy less than two years old with a congenital heart defect but otherwise immunologically healthy. The sample comprised blood.

CDR3: CASSVAGVLGDTQYF. Here the CDR3 DNA reads TGTGCCAGCAGCGTTGCGGGAGTTCTCGGGGATACGCAGTATTTT. This chain connects TRBV9 to TRBJ2-3; the match to TRBD2 covers 7 bases. Trimming cost V 2 bases and J 6 bases; bases outside gene matches: 9. Germline assignment: CDR1 SGDLS and CDR2 YYNGEE. The CDR3 contains 15 residues.